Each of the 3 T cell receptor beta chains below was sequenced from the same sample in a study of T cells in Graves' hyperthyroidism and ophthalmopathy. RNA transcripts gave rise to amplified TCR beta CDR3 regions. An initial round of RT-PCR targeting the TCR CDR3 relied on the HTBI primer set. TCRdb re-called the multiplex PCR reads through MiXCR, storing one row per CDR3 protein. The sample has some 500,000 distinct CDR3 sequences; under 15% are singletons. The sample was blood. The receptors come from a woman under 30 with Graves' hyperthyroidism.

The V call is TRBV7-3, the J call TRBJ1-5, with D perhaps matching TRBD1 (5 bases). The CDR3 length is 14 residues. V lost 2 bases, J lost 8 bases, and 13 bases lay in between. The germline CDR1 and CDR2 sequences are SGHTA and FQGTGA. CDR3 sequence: CASSLSGTGEPQHF. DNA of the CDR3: TGTGCCAGCAGCTTATCTGGGACCGGAGAGCCCCAGCATTTT.

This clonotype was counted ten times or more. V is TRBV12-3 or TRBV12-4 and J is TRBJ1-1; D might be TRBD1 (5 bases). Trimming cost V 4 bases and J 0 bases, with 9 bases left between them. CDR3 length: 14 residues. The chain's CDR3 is CASSWTSLNTEAFF. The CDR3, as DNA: TGTGCCAGCAGTTGGACATCCCTGAACACTGAAGCTTTCTTT.

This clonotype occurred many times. The CDR3 protein is CASSQDRSRAIASNYGYTF. CDR3 nucleotide sequence: TGTGCCAGCAGCCAAGATAGGTCCCGGGCTATCGCTTCTAACTATGGCTACACCTTC. This chain uses TRBV3-1 with TRBJ1-2; D call uncertain. Germline CDR1 reads LGHDT; CDR2 reads YNNKEL (reference sequence). The CDR3 totals 19 residues. The V gene lost 0 bases and the J gene lost 0 bases, with 20 bases spanning the gap.